This T cell receptor (beta chain) was sequenced during a study of response to subunit inactivated influenza vaccine. General study findings and limits: The authors suggested that every seasonal influenza vaccination recruits few new T cells.

For this clonotype: Its specificity is unknown.

TCRdb reanalysed the RT-PCR reads using MiXCR and keeps one entry per CDR3 protein. This repertoire shows about half a million distinct CDR3 sequences, about 25% found once; its top ten account for 1.5% to 2%. The CDR3 length is 13 residues. Trimming removed 6 bases from V and 9 bases from J, with 15 bases in between. The receptor comes from a man aged 50-60 years who received an inactivated influenza vaccine. The sample was CD4+ T cells sorted from PBMCs, taken roughly 5 days after vaccination. This sequence joins TRBV12-3 or TRBV12-4 and TRBJ2-4; D is perhaps TRBD1 (5 bases). The CDR3 bases are TGTGCCAGCAGACAGGTGCGATTGGGCATTCAGTACTTC. Translating gives CASRQVRLGIQYF.